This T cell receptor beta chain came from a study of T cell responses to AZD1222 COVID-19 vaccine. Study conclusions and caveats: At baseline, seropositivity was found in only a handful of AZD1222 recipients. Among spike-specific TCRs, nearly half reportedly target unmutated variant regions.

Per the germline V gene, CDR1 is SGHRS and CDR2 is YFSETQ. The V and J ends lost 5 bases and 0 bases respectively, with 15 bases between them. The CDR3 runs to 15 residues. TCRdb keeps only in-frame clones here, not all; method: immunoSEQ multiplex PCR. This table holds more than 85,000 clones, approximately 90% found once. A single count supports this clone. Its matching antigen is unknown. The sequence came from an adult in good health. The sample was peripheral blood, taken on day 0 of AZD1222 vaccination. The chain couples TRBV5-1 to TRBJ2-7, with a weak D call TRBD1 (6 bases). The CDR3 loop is CASRLGGLSSYEQYF. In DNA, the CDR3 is TGCGCCAGCAGGCTAGGGGGTTTGAGCTCCTACGAGCAGTACTTC. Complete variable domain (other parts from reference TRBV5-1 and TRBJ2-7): KAGVTQTPRYLIKTRGQQVTLSCSPISGHRSVSWYQQTPGQGLQFLFEYFSETQRNKGNFPGRFSGRQFSNSRSEMNVSTLELGDSALYLCASRLGGLSSYEQYFGPGTRLTVT.